Below are 17 T cell receptor beta chains sequenced from a single sample in a study of shared clonotypes between healthy human individuals. The assay was immunoSEQ multiplex PCR, and TCRdb's table has in-frame clones only and misses some. The repertoire has some 2,000,000 clones, roughly 94% of them found once; the top ten carry 0.1% to 0.15%. Specimen: naive CD4+ T cells sorted from blood. Noted subset: CD45RA+ positively selected. These receptors were obtained from a man aged 18 to 29 in good health.

V usage is TRBV7-9 and J usage is TRBJ2-1; 12 bases agree with TRBD2. The germline gives CDR1 SEHNR, CDR2 FQNEAQ (reference sequence). The CDR3 has 16 amino acids. Trimming removed 3 bases from V and 7 bases from J; junction bases left unmatched: 7. This CDR3 reads CASSFNPSGGANEQFF. The CDR3 DNA is TGTGCCAGCAGCTTCAACCCTAGCGGGGGGGCGAATGAGCAGTTCTTC.

Details on this clone: Other DNA sequences in this sample translate to the same CDR3. The V call is TRBV19, the J call TRBJ1-1; no clear D. The CDR3 sequence is 14 residues long. Germline loops: CDR1 LNHDA, CDR2 SQIVND (reference sequence). The V end was cut by 2 bases, the J end by 1 base, with 8 bases between. DNA of the CDR3: TGTGCCAGTAGTATACGAGGAGGGAACACTGAAGCTTTCTTT. As protein: CASSIRGGNTEAFF.

In the case of this clone: A clone one base away is much larger, so this may be a read error. This rearrangement joins TRBV11-2 to TRBJ1-5; tentative D call: TRBD1 (5 bases). The CDR3 is made up of 15 amino acids. Germline CDR1 is SGHAT and CDR2 is FQNNGV. With 4 bases removed from V and 0 bases from J, the gap between germline ends came to 10 bases. In DNA, the CDR3 is TGTGCCAGCAGCTCGGGCCAGGGTAGCAATCAGCCCCAGCATTTT. Translating it yields CASSSGQGSNQPQHF.

This chain connects TRBV25-1 to TRBJ1-1, with D maybe TRBD1 (5 bases). The V gene's germline CDR1 is MGHDK and CDR2 SYGVNS. Between the trimmed V and J ends, which lost 7 bases and 3 bases, there was a span of 18 bases. The CDR3 spans 15 residues. In nucleotides, the CDR3 is TGTGCCAGCACCTCATGGGGGGTCGGGGACACTGAAGCTTTCTTT. Translating gives CASTSWGVGDTEAFF.

A remark on this clone: The identical CDR3 is also encoded by other nucleotide sequences in the sample. This chain links TRBV9 with TRBJ2-2; TRBD2 aligns across 7 bases. The junction had 4 bases not matched to a gene; V was cut back by 0 bases and J by 2 bases. Germline CDR1 is SGDLS and CDR2 is YYNGEE. This CDR3 spans 16 amino acids. The CDR3, as DNA: TGTGCCAGCAGCGTAGCGGGGGGAGCTAACACCGGGGAGCTGTTTTTT. Its translation: CASSVAGGANTGELFF.

The chain links TRBV29-1 to TRBJ2-7; 7 bases line up with TRBD1. After removal of 7 bases from V and 7 bases from J, the junction contained 10 bases not matched to a gene. The CDR3 covers 12 residues. Germline V gene lookup returns CDR1 SQVTM and CDR2 ANQGSEA. CDR3 sequence (DNA): TGCAGCGCCCACAGGGGACCCGGGGAGCAGTACTTC. Translating it yields CSAHRGPGEQYF.

The sample holds one count of this clone. The V gene is TRBV7-2, the J gene TRBJ2-1, with 7 bases identical to TRBD2. The V gene's germline CDR1 is SGHTA and CDR2 FQGNSA. The CDR3 runs 16 residues. J gave up 0 bases and V 5 bases, and 7 bases lay outside the gene matches. The CDR3 loop reads CASSPVGGSSYNEQFF. CDR3 in DNA: TGTGCCAGCAGCCCCGTAGGCGGGAGCTCCTACAATGAGCAGTTCTTC.

The chain joins TRBV9 to TRBJ1-4; maybe TRBD1 (6 bases). Germline V gene lookup returns CDR1 SGDLS and CDR2 YYNGEE. Trimming removed 3 bases at V and 8 bases at J, with 14 bases between. CDR3 size: 14 residues. The chain's CDR3 is CASSASGDREKLFF. CDR3 coding DNA: TGTGCCAGCAGCGCCTCAGGGGACCGGGAAAAACTGTTTTTT.

This chain connects TRBV5-6 to TRBJ1-1; maybe TRBD1 (5 bases). The CDR3 runs 17 residues. CDR1 and CDR2 (germline): SGHDT, YYEEEE. V lost 4 bases to trimming and J lost 1 base, with 20 bases between them. CDR3 nucleotide sequence: TGTGCCAGCAGCCGCAGAGGACCGGGACGAGGGAACACTGAAGCTTTCTTT. Protein sequence: CASSRRGPGRGNTEAFF. Full variable domain (missing parts from reference TRBV5-6 and TRBJ1-1): DAGVTQSPTHLIKTRGQQVTLRCSPKSGHDTVSWYQQALGQGPQFIFQYYEEEERQRGNFPDRFSGHQFPNYSSELNVNALLLGDSALYLCASSRRGPGRGNTEAFFGQGTRLTVV.

The V and J genes are TRBV30 and TRBJ2-3; the match to TRBD2 covers 12 bases. J gave up 6 bases and V 2 bases, and 9 bases lay outside the gene matches. CDR3 length equals 16 residues. Per the germline V gene, CDR1 is GTSNPN and CDR2 is SVGIG (reference sequence). Written as DNA, the CDR3 is TGTGCCTGGAGTAAAGCTAGCGGGAGGGCCTGGGATACGCAGTATTTT. This translates into CAWSKASGRAWDTQYF.

This clone has only a few counts. This sequence joins TRBV5-4 and TRBJ1-2; D possibly corresponds to TRBD1 (5 bases). The V gene lost 0 bases and the J gene lost 1 base, with 13 bases spanning the gap. There are 16 residues in the CDR3. Germline CDR1 SGHNT, CDR2 YYREEE (reference sequence). The CDR3 nucleotides are TGTGCCAGCAGCTTGGGGGGGATATCGAGTAACTATGGCTACACCTTC. Translating it yields CASSLGGISSNYGYTF.

The V call is TRBV30, the J call TRBJ1-1; the D is unclear. Germline-derived CDR1 and CDR2 are GTSNPN and SVGIG (reference sequence). Trimming stripped 2 bases from V and 5 bases from J, with 12 bases between. CDR3 length: 13 amino acids. CDR3 nucleotides: TGTGCCTGGAGTCGCAATCCGGGAACTGAAGCTTTCTTT. The encoded protein is CAWSRNPGTEAFF.

The genes are TRBV2 and TRBJ2-2; 7 nucleotides agree with TRBD1. V was clipped by 5 bases and J by 8 bases; unmatched bases: 14. The V gene's germline CDR1 is SNHLY and CDR2 FYNNEI. CDR3 length: 16 residues. The CDR3 loop reads CASSLQGTEVGGELFF. The CDR3 nucleotides are TGTGCCAGCAGTTTACAAGGGACAGAGGTTGGTGGGGAGCTGTTTTTT.

V is TRBV6-5 and J is TRBJ1-2; TRBD1 might be the D (5 bases). V was cut by 0 bases and J by 6 bases, with 11 bases left in between. The germline CDR1 and CDR2 sequences are MNHEY and SVGAGI. The CDR3 length is 14 residues. The CDR3 coding sequence is TGTGCCAGCAGTTACTCGAGCAGGGAGGATGGCTACACCTTC. Its protein product is CASSYSSREDGYTF.

The chain is built from TRBV10-3 and TRBJ2-7; D call uncertain. The CDR3 is 9 residues long. The germline V gene encodes CDR1 ENHRY and CDR2 SYGVKD. Trimming shortened V by 6 bases and J by 3 bases, and 0 bases separated the two germline ends. The CDR3 loop reads CAISYEQYF. For the CDR3, the DNA is TGTGCCATCAGCTACGAGCAGTACTTC.

The table lists this clone with a count of one. Different DNA sequences within this sample yield the same CDR3. The chain joins TRBV9 to TRBJ2-5; 9 bases are a match to TRBD1. V was clipped by 0 bases and J by 3 bases; unmatched bases: 0. Per germline, CDR1 SGDLS and CDR2 YYNGEE. This CDR3 is built from 14 residues. The CDR3 here is CASSVGQGEETQYF. The CDR3 coding sequence is TGTGCCAGCAGCGTAGGACAGGGGGAAGAGACCCAGTACTTC.

This clone turned up a few times. This rearrangement joins TRBV7-2 to TRBJ2-3; 9 bases line up with TRBD1. The germline CDR1 and CDR2 sequences are SGHTA and FQGNSA. The V gene end was trimmed by 5 bases and the J gene end by 0 bases; junction bases not matched to a gene: 6. There are 16 residues in the CDR3. CDR3 loop: CASSKQGATSTDTQYF. Here the CDR3 DNA reads TGTGCCAGCAGCAAACAGGGGGCCACTAGCACAGATACGCAGTATTTT.